One and the same sample provided the 13 T cell receptor beta chains below, sequenced in a study of control samples from healthy donors and cancer patients. The repertoire was sequenced with immunoSEQ multiplex PCR; TCRdb's copy has only in-frame clones and lacks some. The sample consists of approximately 86,000 clones, around nine tenths of them appearing once. The specimen sequenced was blood. These receptors came from a man aged 25 to 40 in good health.

The chain uses TRBV2 and TRBJ2-3, with D unresolved. V shed 5 bases and J shed 4 bases, with 4 bases lying between them. There are 11 residues in the CDR3. Germline CDR1 and CDR2: SNHLY and FYNNEI. CDR3 DNA: TGTGCCAGCAGTCGAGCAGATACGCAGTATTTT. Translated, it gives CASSRADTQYF.

As DNA, the CDR3 is TGCGCCAGCAGCCAAGGAACAGGGAACATTCAGTACTTC. It encodes CASSQGTGNIQYF. The chain uses TRBV4-1 and TRBJ2-4, with D maybe TRBD1 (6 bases). The CDR3 has 13 residues. From germline, CDR1 is MGHRA and CDR2 YSYEKL. The ends were cut back, 1 base at V and 7 bases at J, with 8 bases in the middle.

The rearrangement links TRBV10-3 to TRBJ1-5, with no clear D. This CDR3 spans 16 amino acids. Germline V lookup: CDR1 ENHRY, CDR2 SYGVKD. The ends were cut back, 3 bases at V and 1 base at J, with 13 bases in the middle. CDR3 DNA sequence: TGTGCCATCAGTGATGGCAGTCGAAAAAGCAATCAGCCCCAGCATTTT. Translating gives CAISDGSRKSNQPQHF.

The chain is built from TRBV2 and TRBJ2-7; D is perhaps TRBD1 (6 bases). Trimming took 7 bases from V and 4 from J, leaving 8 bases between them. This CDR3 contains 11 residues. CDR1 is SNHLY and CDR2 is FYNNEI in the germline V gene. CDR3 protein: CASNTGYEQYF. CDR3 nucleotide sequence: TGTGCCAGCAATACAGGGTACGAGCAGTACTTC.

The gene calls are TRBV9 and TRBJ2-3; possibly TRBD1 for D (5 bases). Germline V gives CDR1 SGDLS, CDR2 YYNGEE. There are 14 residues in the CDR3. The V gene lost 0 bases and the J gene lost 3 bases, with 8 bases spanning the gap. CDR3 nucleotide sequence: TGTGCCAGCAGCGTAGCTAGGGGAACAGATACGCAGTATTTT. Amino acid sequence: CASSVARGTDTQYF.

This clone was counted between two and nine times. The CDR3 DNA follows: TGTGCCAGCAGTTACTCGAGGACAGGGAATCAGCCCCAGCATTTT. Translation: CASSYSRTGNQPQHF. The J gene is TRBJ1-5, the V gene TRBV6-5; 8 bases align to TRBD1. CDR1 and CDR2 (germline): MNHEY, SVGAGI. CDR3 length: 15 amino acids. Germline trimming cut 0 bases from V and 4 bases from J; bases unmatched to any gene: 2.

J is TRBJ2-7 and V is TRBV12-2; the table's D call TRBD1 went unverified against the DNA. TRBV12-2 is a known pseudogene. The CDR3 has 15 residues. As DNA, the CDR3 is TGTGCAAGTCGCCCTTCTGGGGACAGGAACTACGAGCAGTACGTC. Translation gives CASRPSGDRNYEQYV.

In DNA form, the CDR3 reads TGTGCCAGCAGCTTGGATGGGCGGGGTTACACCGGGGAGCTGTTTTTT. Amino acids: CASSLDGRGYTGELFF. The J gene is TRBJ2-2, the V gene TRBV5-6; the D gene is possibly TRBD2 (6 bases). V was clipped by 0 bases and J by 3 bases, with 12 bases between them. CDR1 is SGHDT, CDR2 YYEEEE, per germline. The CDR3 is 16 amino acids. Filled out from reference TRBV5-6 and TRBJ2-2, the complete variable domain reads DAGVTQSPTHLIKTRGQQVTLRCSPKSGHDTVSWYQQALGQGPQFIFQYYEEEERQRGNFPDRFSGHQFPNYSSELNVNALLLGDSALYLCASSLDGRGYTGELFFGEGSRLTVL.

This chain uses TRBV11-2 with TRBJ2-1; D is ambiguous. Germline values: CDR1 SGHAT, CDR2 FQNNGV. This CDR3 has 15 residues. The V and J ends lost 3 bases and 0 bases respectively, with 9 bases between them. The DNA for the CDR3 is TGTGCCAGCAGCTTGGAAGGTCTCTCCTACAATGAGCAGTTCTTC. It encodes CASSLEGLSYNEQFF.

V is TRBV7-9 and J is TRBJ1-4; 7 bases agree with TRBD1. The CDR3 loop spans 15 amino acids. Germline CDR1 and CDR2: SEHNR and FQNEAQ (reference sequence). V shed 5 bases, J shed 5 bases, and the junction held 8 bases outside the gene matches. This CDR3 reads CASSAPGQTNEKLFF. CDR3 sequence (DNA): TGTGCCAGCAGCGCACCGGGACAGACCAATGAAAAACTGTTTTTT. Full variable domain (missing parts from reference TRBV7-9 and TRBJ1-4): DTGVSQNPRHKITKRGQNVTFRCDPISEHNRLYWYRQTLGQGPEFLTYFQNEAQLEKSRLLSDRFSAERPKGSFSTLEIQRTEQGDSAMYLCASSAPGQTNEKLFFGSGTQLSVL.

This clone was seen only a few times. The chain joins TRBV6-7 to TRBJ2-2, with 8 bases fitting TRBD1. TRBV6-7 is placed among ORFs of uncertain function. The trim removed 2 bases at V and 6 bases at J, leaving 17 bases unmatched. This CDR3 comprises 19 residues. The CDR3 DNA follows: TGTGCCAGCAGTTACAGGGGTGAGGAGGGACAGGTCTACTCCGGGGAGCTGTTTTTT. Protein: CASSYRGEEGQVYSGELFF.

The chain couples TRBV30 to TRBJ1-2; D remains ambiguous. With 1 base removed from V and 4 bases from J, the gap between germline ends came to 7 bases. CDR1 GTSNPN and CDR2 SVGIG come from the germline V gene (reference sequence). The CDR3 covers 12 residues. CDR3 nucleotide sequence: TGTGCCTGGAGTGGTGGAACCTATGGCTACACCTTC. Translating it yields CAWSGGTYGYTF.

In its sample, this clone was seen once. The V gene is TRBV5-1, the J gene TRBJ1-2; D not certain. Trimming stripped 1 base from V and 3 bases from J, with 7 bases between. Germline V CDR1 and CDR2: SGHRS, YFSETQ. This CDR3 contains 13 residues. The CDR3: CASSLNKDYGYTF. Written as DNA, the CDR3 is TGCGCCAGCAGCTTGAACAAAGACTATGGCTACACCTTC.